These 27 T cell receptor beta chains were all obtained from the same sample, sequenced in a study of cytomegalovirus exposure and HLA in healthy donors. The PCR contained 60 Vbeta and 13 Jbeta primers. Profiling relied on immunoSEQ multiplex PCR, and the TCRdb table lists in-frame clones only, not all of them. The table shows 150,000 to 200,000 clones, with 80% occurring only once. Specimen: PBMCs. Every receptor here comes from a young man in good health and CMV-seropositive.

The chain combines TRBV6-6 with TRBJ1-2, with no clear D. CDR1 is MNHNY and CDR2 is SVGAGI in the germline V gene (reference sequence). V was trimmed by 6 bases and J by 4 bases, leaving 18 bases between them. The CDR3 sequence is 15 residues long. CDR3 nucleotides: TGTGCCAGCAGCCTGACCGCCGCAGAGGTCTATGGCTACACCTTC. Amino acids: CASSLTAAEVYGYTF.

CDR3: CSVGTRIGTQYF. The CDR3 bases are TGCAGCGTTGGCACACGAATTGGGACCCAGTACTTC. This sequence joins TRBV29-1 and TRBJ2-5, with no clear D. This CDR3 is 12 amino acids long. V was cut by 4 bases and J by 7 bases, with 13 bases left in between. The germline CDR1 and CDR2 sequences are SQVTM and ANQGSEA.

The gene calls are TRBV20-1 and TRBJ2-1; D remains unclear. Trimming stripped 5 bases from V and 4 bases from J, with 6 bases between. The CDR3 sequence is 11 residues long. The germline V gene has CDR1 DFQATT and CDR2 SNEGSKA (reference sequence). The CDR3 region has the DNA TGCAGTGCTCCCACTTACAATGAGCAGTTCTTC. This encodes CSAPTYNEQFF.

This rearrangement joins TRBV6-5 to TRBJ1-1; D not certain. This CDR3 region has 13 residues. CDR1 MNHEY and CDR2 SVGAGI come from the germline V gene. Trimming stripped 4 bases from V and 4 bases from J, with 10 bases between. The CDR3 region is CASSSPRSTEAFF. Written as DNA, the CDR3 is TGTGCCAGCAGTTCACCAAGGAGCACTGAAGCTTTCTTT.

The chain couples TRBV14 to TRBJ1-1; D is unclear. The CDR3 is 12 residues long. Germline V lookup: CDR1 SGHDN, CDR2 FVKESK. V lost 8 bases and J 5 bases, leaving 12 bases between the germline ends. For the CDR3, the DNA is TGTGCCAGCGGATCCCGGGTGACTGAAGCTTTCTTT. As protein: CASGSRVTEAFF.

This clone came up once. The rearrangement uses TRBV10-1 and TRBJ2-3; D perhaps matches TRBD1 (6 bases). Trimming pared 0 bases from V and 3 bases from J, leaving 13 bases between. The CDR3 is 16 residues long. Germline CDR1 and CDR2: WNHNN and SYGVQD (reference sequence). The CDR3 region has the DNA TGCGCCAGCAGTGAGTCATCCAGGGGCGGAACAGATACGCAGTATTTT. Translating gives CASSESSRGGTDTQYF.

The CDR3 DNA reads as TGCGCCAGCCGAGGGACAGGAAGCACTGAAGCTTTCTTT. This encodes CASRGTGSTEAFF. The chain carries TRBV5-1 and TRBJ1-1; 8 nucleotides line up with TRBD1. CDR1 is SGHRS, CDR2 YFSETQ, per germline. CDR3 length equals 13 residues. Trimming took 7 bases from V and 4 from J; bases not matched to a gene: 6.

The chain's CDR3 is CASSEGGGSYEQYF. CDR3 DNA: TGCGCCAGCAGCGAAGGGGGGGGGAGCTACGAGCAGTACTTC. The chain is built from TRBV5-1 and TRBJ2-7; possible D gene TRBD2, 7 bases. Germline CDR1 is SGHRS and CDR2 is YFSETQ. This CDR3 has 14 amino acids. The V and J ends lost 4 bases and 3 bases respectively, with 14 bases between them.

The rearrangement joins TRBV18 to TRBJ1-1; 9 bases are shared with TRBD1. The CDR3 covers 13 residues. Germline values: CDR1 KGHSH, CDR2 LQKENI. After removal of 3 bases from V and 11 bases from J, the junction contained 7 bases not matched to a gene. In DNA form, the CDR3 reads TGTGCCAGCTCACCGGACAGGGGAGGCTATGCTTTCTTT. Amino acid sequence: CASSPDRGGYAFF.

The J gene is TRBJ1-5, the V gene TRBV6-1; D is unclear. The CDR3 has 13 amino acids. Germline V gene data show CDR1 as MNHNS and CDR2 as SASEGT. V lost 7 bases, J lost 5 bases, and 12 bases lay in between. The CDR3, as DNA: TGTGCCAGCAAGCACCTAGACCATCAGCCCCAGCATTTT. Protein product: CASKHLDHQPQHF.

CDR3 loop: CASTDPTGASGANVLTF. DNA for the CDR3: TGTGCCAGCACCGACCCGACAGGGGCCTCTGGGGCCAACGTCCTGACTTTC. The chain links TRBV5-4 to TRBJ2-6, with 8 bases aligning to TRBD1. In germline, CDR1 is SGHNT, CDR2 YYREEE (reference sequence). The CDR3 is made up of 17 amino acids. Trimming at V came to 6 bases and at J to 0 bases, leaving 8 bases not matched to a gene.

This clone was seen more than once but under ten times. V is TRBV6-5 and J is TRBJ2-7; the match to TRBD2 covers 7 bases. V shed 6 bases, J shed 4 bases, and the junction held 9 bases outside the gene matches. CDR3 length: 14 amino acids. Germline-derived CDR1 and CDR2 are MNHEY and SVGAGI. The CDR3 DNA sequence: TGTGCCAGCAGCCTGGGACTACTCCGGTACGAGCAGTACTTC. Translation gives CASSLGLLRYEQYF.

The chain uses TRBV7-8 and TRBJ1-1; no reliable D call. Trimming removed 4 bases at V and 0 bases at J, with 9 bases between. This CDR3 contains 14 residues. Per the germline V gene, CDR1 is SGHVS and CDR2 is FQNEAQ. CDR3 nucleotides: TGTGCCAGCAGCTCCAAACAGCTGAACACTGAAGCTTTCTTT. This translates into CASSSKQLNTEAFF. Full variable domain (rest looked up from reference TRBV7-8 and TRBJ1-1): GAGVSQSPRYKVAKRGQDVALRCDPISGHVSLFWYQQALGQGPEFLTYFQNEAQLDKSGLPSDRFFAERPEGSVSTLKIQRTQQEDSAVYLCASSSKQLNTEAFFGQGTRLTVV.

The gene calls are TRBV7-2 and TRBJ2-2, with a tentative D call TRBD1 (6 bases). Trimming shortened V by 3 bases and J by 4 bases, and 18 bases separated the two germline ends. The CDR3 totals 17 residues. Germline CDR1 is SGHTA and CDR2 is FQGNSA. CDR3 sequence reads: CASSFGPPGASTGELFF. The DNA of the CDR3 is TGTGCCAGCAGCTTTGGGCCCCCAGGGGCTAGCACCGGGGAGCTGTTTTTT.

This chain joins TRBV4-2 and TRBJ1-3; D uncertain. V lost 0 bases, J lost 1 base, and 10 bases lay in between. CDR1 and CDR2 (germline): LGHNA, YNFKEQ. The CDR3 length is 16 residues. The CDR3 protein is CASSQDQRGSGNTIYF. CDR3 in DNA: TGTGCCAGCAGCCAAGATCAACGGGGATCTGGAAACACCATATATTTT.

The count of this clone is one. This CDR3 is CASSPRSQLATNEKLFF. The CDR3, as DNA: TGCGCCAGCAGCCCCCGCTCACAGCTTGCAACTAATGAAAAACTGTTTTTT. V usage is TRBV5-1 and J usage is TRBJ1-4; D gene uncertain. V dropped 4 bases and J dropped 0 bases, with 16 bases sitting between them. The CDR3 loop spans 17 amino acids. Germline CDR1 is SGHRS and CDR2 is YFSETQ.

V and J are TRBV5-6 and TRBJ2-1; TRBD2 matches at 11 bases. Germline V gene sequence: CDR1 SGHDT, CDR2 YYEEEE. V lost 3 bases and J lost 5; bases outside the gene matches: 4. The CDR3 is 15 amino acids. The CDR3 DNA sequence: TGTGCCAGCAGCTGGGGACTAGCGGTAAACAATGAGCAGTTCTTC. It codes for CASSWGLAVNNEQFF. The full variable domain, with the rest looked up from reference TRBV5-6 and TRBJ2-1, is DAGVTQSPTHLIKTRGQQVTLRCSPKSGHDTVSWYQQALGQGPQFIFQYYEEEERQRGNFPDRFSGHQFPNYSSELNVNALLLGDSALYLCASSWGLAVNNEQFFGPGTRLTVL.

This chain joins TRBV6-6 and TRBJ2-1; TRBD2 matches 8 bases. J was trimmed by 12 bases and V by 6 bases; bases with no gene match: 7. This CDR3 contains 12 residues. The germline CDR1 and CDR2 sequences are MNHNY and SVGAGI (reference sequence). CDR3 in amino acids: CASRASGSGQFF. CDR3 DNA: TGTGCCAGCAGAGCCAGCGGGAGTGGGCAGTTCTTC.

The chain recombines TRBV4-2 with TRBJ2-1, with 8 bases lining up with TRBD2. Germline V gene sequence: CDR1 LGHNA, CDR2 YNFKEQ. CDR3 length: 15 amino acids. V was clipped by 0 bases and J by 8 bases; unmatched bases: 6. CDR3 amino acids: CASSQEQREFDEQFF. In DNA form, the CDR3 reads TGTGCCAGCAGCCAAGAACAGCGGGAGTTCGATGAGCAGTTCTTC.

This rearrangement joins TRBV6-1 to TRBJ2-6; D gene unclear. Germline V lookup: CDR1 MNHNS, CDR2 SASEGT. The CDR3 spans 17 residues. Trimming stripped 4 bases from V and 0 bases from J, with 13 bases between. CDR3 amino acids: CASSGTYSNSGANVLTF. CDR3 in DNA: TGTGCCAGCAGTGGTACGTACAGCAACTCTGGGGCCAACGTCCTGACTTTC.

This chain uses TRBV6-5 with TRBJ1-2; TRBD1 matches at 7 bases. The CDR3 contains 14 residues. V was pared by 6 bases and J by 7 bases, with 11 bases of the junction left unmatched. CDR1 MNHEY and CDR2 SVGAGI come from the germline V gene. The CDR3 protein is CASSRRQGVGGYTF. CDR3 bases: TGTGCCAGCAGCCGCAGACAGGGCGTGGGTGGCTACACCTTC.

This chain uses TRBV5-1 with TRBJ1-2; TRBD1 matches at 7 bases. The V gene's germline CDR1 is SGHRS and CDR2 YFSETQ. This CDR3 spans 14 amino acids. The junction had 2 bases not matched to a gene; V was cut back by 3 bases and J by 0 bases. Here the CDR3 DNA reads TGCGCCAGCAGCTGGGACAGTACTAACTATGGCTACACCTTC. Translation gives CASSWDSTNYGYTF.

The chain combines TRBV5-4 with TRBJ1-1; no reliable D call. This CDR3 comprises 14 residues. The germline gives CDR1 SGHNT, CDR2 YYREEE (reference sequence). Trimming cost V 3 bases and J 2 bases, with 11 bases left between them. The CDR3 DNA sequence: TGTGCCAGCAGCTCATGGCTCTTAAACACTGAAGCTTTCTTT. Residues: CASSSWLLNTEAFF.

This clone has only one observation. V and J are TRBV25-1 and TRBJ1-4; TRBD1 might be the D (5 bases). The ends were cut back, 4 bases at V and 8 bases at J, with 14 bases in the middle. The CDR3 totals 14 residues. The germline CDR1 and CDR2 sequences are MGHDK and SYGVNS. CDR3 sequence: CASSGGRVGEKLFF. CDR3 DNA: TGTGCCAGCAGTGGCGGCAGGGTCGGGGAAAAACTGTTTTTT.

This clone turned up a few times. The rearrangement joins TRBV5-1 to TRBJ2-3; TRBD2 might be the D (6 bases). This CDR3 comprises 16 residues. Between the trimmed V and J ends, which lost 4 bases and 2 bases, there was a span of 17 bases. CDR1 is SGHRS and CDR2 is YFSETQ in the germline V gene. CDR3 loop: CASSTRLVGDTDTQYF. Here the CDR3 DNA reads TGCGCCAGCAGCACGAGACTAGTGGGGGACACAGATACGCAGTATTTT.

On this clone itself: An end of the junction does not agree with germline; a read error may underlie this. The chain has TRBV27 and TRBJ2-2; 7 positions match TRBD1. CDR1 is MNHEY and CDR2 is SMNVEV in the germline V gene (reference sequence). The CDR3 runs 17 residues. The CDR3 coding sequence is TGTGCCAGCAGTTCAGCTGACCCGAGGACCACTAAGGGGGCGCTGTTTTTT. It codes for CASSSADPRTTKGALFF.

This chain joins TRBV27 and TRBJ2-1, with 8 bases identical to TRBD2. The germline CDR1 and CDR2 sequences are MNHEY and SMNVEV (reference sequence). The CDR3 extends over 20 amino acids. The junction had 17 bases not matched to a gene; V was cut back by 4 bases and J by 0 bases. As DNA, the CDR3 is TGTGCCAGCAGTTATGTCATTGGACGGGAGGGCCTGGTCTCCTACAATGAGCAGTTCTTC. It yields the protein CASSYVIGREGLVSYNEQFF.